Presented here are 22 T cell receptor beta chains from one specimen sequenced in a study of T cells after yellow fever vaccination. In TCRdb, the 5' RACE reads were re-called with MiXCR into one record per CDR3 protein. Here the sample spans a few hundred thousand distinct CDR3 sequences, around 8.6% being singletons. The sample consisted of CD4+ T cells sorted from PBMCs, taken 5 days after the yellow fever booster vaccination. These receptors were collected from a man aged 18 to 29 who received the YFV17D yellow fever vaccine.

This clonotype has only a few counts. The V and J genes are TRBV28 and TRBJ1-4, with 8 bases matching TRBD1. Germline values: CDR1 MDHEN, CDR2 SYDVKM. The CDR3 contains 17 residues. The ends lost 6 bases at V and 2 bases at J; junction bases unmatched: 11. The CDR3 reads CASRGRQGRGTNEKLFF. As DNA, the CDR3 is TGTGCCAGCAGGGGCAGACAGGGGAGAGGGACTAATGAAAAACTGTTTTTT.

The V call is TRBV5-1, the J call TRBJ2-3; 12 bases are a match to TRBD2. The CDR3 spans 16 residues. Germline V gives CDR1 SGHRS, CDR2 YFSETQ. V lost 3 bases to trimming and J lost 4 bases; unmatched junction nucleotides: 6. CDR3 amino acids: CASSSRRTSGADTQYF. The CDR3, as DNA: TGCGCCAGCAGCTCCCGACGGACTAGCGGGGCAGATACGCAGTATTTT.

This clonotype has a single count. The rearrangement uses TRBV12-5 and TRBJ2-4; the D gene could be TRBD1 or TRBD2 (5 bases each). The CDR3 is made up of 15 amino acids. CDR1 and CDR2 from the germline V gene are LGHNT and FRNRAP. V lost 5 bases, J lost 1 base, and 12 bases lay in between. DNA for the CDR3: TGTGCTAGTGGTCCCCAATGGGACGCCAAAAACATTCAGTACTTC. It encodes CASGPQWDAKNIQYF.

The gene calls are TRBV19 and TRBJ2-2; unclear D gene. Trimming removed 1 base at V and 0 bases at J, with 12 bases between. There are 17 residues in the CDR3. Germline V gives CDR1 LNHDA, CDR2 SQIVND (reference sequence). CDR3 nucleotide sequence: TGTGCCAGTAGTATAGGGAGCCCTCAGACGAACACCGGGGAGCTGTTTTTT. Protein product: CASSIGSPQTNTGELFF.

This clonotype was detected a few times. The CDR3 reads CASSPETDYGYTF. The CDR3 DNA reads as TGTGCCAGCTCACCAGAGACAGACTATGGCTACACCTTC. The chain has TRBV18 and TRBJ1-2; tentative D call: TRBD1 (5 bases). Germline assignment: CDR1 KGHSH and CDR2 LQKENI. This CDR3 comprises 13 residues. Trimming removed 2 bases at V and 3 bases at J, with 7 bases between. Based on the CDR3 plus reference TRBV18 and TRBJ1-2, the full variable domain is NAGVMQNPRHLVRRRGQEARLRCSPMKGHSHVYWYRQLPEEGLKFMVYLQKENIIDESGMPKERFSAEFPKEGPSILRIQQVVRGDSAAYFCASSPETDYGYTFGSGTRLTVV.

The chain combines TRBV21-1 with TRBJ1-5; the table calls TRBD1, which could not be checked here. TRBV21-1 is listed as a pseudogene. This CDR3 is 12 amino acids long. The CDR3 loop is CALPLLAPSGHF. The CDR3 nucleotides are TGTGCCCTGCCCCTATTGGCCCCTTCGGGACATTTT.

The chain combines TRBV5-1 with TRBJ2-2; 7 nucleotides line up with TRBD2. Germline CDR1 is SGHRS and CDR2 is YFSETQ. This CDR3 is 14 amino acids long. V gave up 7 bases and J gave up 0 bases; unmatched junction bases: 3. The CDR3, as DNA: TGCGCCAGCGGCCGGGGGGCGAACACCGGGGAGCTGTTTTTT. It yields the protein CASGRGANTGELFF.

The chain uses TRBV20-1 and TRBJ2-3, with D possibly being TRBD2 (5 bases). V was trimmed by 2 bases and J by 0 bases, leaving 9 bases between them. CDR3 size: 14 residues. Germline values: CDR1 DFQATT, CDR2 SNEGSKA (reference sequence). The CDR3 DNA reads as TGCAGTGCTAGACTCCGGACTAGCACAGATACGCAGTATTTT. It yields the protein CSARLRTSTDTQYF.

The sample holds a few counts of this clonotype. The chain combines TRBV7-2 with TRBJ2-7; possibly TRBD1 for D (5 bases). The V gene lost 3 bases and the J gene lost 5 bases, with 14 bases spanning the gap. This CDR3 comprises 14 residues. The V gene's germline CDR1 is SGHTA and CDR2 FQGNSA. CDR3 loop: CASSFTRGIHEQYF. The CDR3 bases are TGTGCCAGCAGCTTTACAAGGGGCATCCACGAGCAGTACTTC.

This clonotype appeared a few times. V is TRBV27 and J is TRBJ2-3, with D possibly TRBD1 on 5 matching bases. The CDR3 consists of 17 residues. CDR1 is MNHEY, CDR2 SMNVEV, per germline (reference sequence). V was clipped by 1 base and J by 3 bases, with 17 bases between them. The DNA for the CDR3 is TGTGCCAGCAGTTTATTCCCTTTCAGGGTGGGGACAGATACGCAGTATTTT. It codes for CASSLFPFRVGTDTQYF.

This CDR3 is CASSRGGGMDTGELFF. DNA of the CDR3: TGTGCCAGCAGCCGAGGCGGGGGAATGGACACCGGGGAGCTGTTTTTT. The chain employs TRBV4-2 and TRBJ2-2, with 7 bases matching TRBD2. The V and J ends lost 4 bases and 3 bases, in that order; junction bases with no gene match: 8. There are 16 residues in the CDR3. CDR1 LGHNA and CDR2 YNFKEQ come from the germline V gene.

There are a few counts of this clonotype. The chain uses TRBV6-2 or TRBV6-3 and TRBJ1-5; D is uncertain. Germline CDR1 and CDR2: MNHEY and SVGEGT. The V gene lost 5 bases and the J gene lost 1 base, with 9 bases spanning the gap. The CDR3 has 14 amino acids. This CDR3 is CASSRVWSNQPQHF. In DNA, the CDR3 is TGTGCCAGCAGTCGCGTTTGGAGCAATCAGCCCCAGCATTTT.

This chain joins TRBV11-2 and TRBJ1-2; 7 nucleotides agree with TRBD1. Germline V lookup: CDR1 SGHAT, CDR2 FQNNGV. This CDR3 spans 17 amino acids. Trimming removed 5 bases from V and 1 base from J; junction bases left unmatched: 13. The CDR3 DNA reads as TGTGCCAGCAGCGACATCGGGACAGTTGAACTTAACTATGGCTACACCTTC. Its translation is CASSDIGTVELNYGYTF.

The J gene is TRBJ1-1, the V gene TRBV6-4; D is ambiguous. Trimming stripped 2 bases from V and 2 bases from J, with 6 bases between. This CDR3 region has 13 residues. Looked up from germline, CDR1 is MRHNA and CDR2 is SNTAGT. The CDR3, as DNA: TGTGCCAGCAGTGACCCCGAAAACACTGAAGCTTTCTTT. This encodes CASSDPENTEAFF.

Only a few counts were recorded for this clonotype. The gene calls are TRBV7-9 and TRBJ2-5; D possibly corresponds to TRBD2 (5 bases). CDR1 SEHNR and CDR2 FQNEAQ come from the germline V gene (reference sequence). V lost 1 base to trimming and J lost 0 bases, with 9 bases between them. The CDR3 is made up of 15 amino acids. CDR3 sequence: CASSLGGFYQETQYF. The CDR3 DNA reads TGTGCCAGCAGCTTAGGCGGGTTTTACCAAGAGACCCAGTACTTC.

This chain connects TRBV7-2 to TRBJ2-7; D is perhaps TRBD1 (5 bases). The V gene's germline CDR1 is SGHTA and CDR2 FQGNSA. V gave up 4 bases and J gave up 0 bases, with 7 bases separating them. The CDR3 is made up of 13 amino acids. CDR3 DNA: TGTGCCAGCAGCTACGACAGCTCCTACGAGCAGTACTTC. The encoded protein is CASSYDSSYEQYF. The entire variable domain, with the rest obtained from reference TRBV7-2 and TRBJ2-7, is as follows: GAGVSQSPSNKVTEKGKDVELRCDPISGHTALYWYRQSLGQGLEFLIYFQGNSAPDKSGLPSDRFSAERTGGSVSTLTIQRTQQEDSAVYLCASSYDSSYEQYFGPGTRLTVT.

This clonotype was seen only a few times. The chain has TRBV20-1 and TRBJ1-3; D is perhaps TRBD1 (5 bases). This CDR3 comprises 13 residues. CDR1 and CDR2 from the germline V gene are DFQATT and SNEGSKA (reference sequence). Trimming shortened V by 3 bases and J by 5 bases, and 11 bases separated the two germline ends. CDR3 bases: TGCAGTGCTAGGGGGCATATGAGAAACACCATATATTTT. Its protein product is CSARGHMRNTIYF.

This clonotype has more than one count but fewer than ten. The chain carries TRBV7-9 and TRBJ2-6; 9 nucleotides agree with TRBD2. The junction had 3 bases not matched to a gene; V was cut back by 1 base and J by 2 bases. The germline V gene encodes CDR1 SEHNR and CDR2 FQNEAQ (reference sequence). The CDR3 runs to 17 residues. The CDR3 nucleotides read TGTGCCAGCAGCTTAGAGGGACTAGCCCCTGGGGCCAACGTCCTGACTTTC. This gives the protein CASSLEGLAPGANVLTF. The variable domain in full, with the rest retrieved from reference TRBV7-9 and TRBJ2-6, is DTGVSQNPRHKITKRGQNVTFRCDPISEHNRLYWYRQTLGQGPEFLTYFQNEAQLEKSRLLSDRFSAERPKGSFSTLEIQRTEQGDSAMYLCASSLEGLAPGANVLTFGAGSRLTVL.

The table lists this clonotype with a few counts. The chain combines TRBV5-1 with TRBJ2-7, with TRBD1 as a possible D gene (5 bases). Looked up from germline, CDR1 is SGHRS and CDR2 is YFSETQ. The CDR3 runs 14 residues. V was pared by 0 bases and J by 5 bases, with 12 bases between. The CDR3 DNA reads TGCGCCAGCAGCTTGGGGACATCTACGGACGAGCAGTACGTC. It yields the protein CASSLGTSTDEQYV.

CDR3 nucleotide sequence: TGTGCCATCAGATCATTAGCGGGGGAAGAGACCCAGTACTTC. It codes for CAIRSLAGEETQYF. The rearrangement joins TRBV10-3 to TRBJ2-5, with 9 nucleotides matching TRBD2. Germline V CDR1 and CDR2: ENHRY, SYGVKD. The junction had 5 bases not matched to a gene; V was cut back by 6 bases and J by 3 bases. This CDR3 has 14 amino acids.

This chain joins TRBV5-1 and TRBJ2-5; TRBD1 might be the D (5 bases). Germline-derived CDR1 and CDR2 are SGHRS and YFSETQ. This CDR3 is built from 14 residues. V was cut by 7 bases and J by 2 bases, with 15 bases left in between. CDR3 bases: TGCGCCAGCTCAACTCAGGGCTTTCAAGAGACCCAGTACTTC. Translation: CASSTQGFQETQYF.

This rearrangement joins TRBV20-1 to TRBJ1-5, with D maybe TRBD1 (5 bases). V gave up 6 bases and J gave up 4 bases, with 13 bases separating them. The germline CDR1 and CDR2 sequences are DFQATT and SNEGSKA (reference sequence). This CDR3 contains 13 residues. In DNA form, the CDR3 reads TGCAGTGCAAGTGGGGGGTATAATCAGCCCCAGCATTTT. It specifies CSASGGYNQPQHF.